Below are 10 T cell receptor beta chains sequenced from a single sample in a study of shared clonotypes between healthy human individuals. Profiling relied on immunoSEQ multiplex PCR, and the TCRdb table lists in-frame clones only, not all of them. The sample has over a million clones, 75% to 80% seen once. The sequencing input was memory CD4+ T cells from PBMCs. Subset of the sample: CD45RA-negative fraction. These TCRs come from a man between 18 and 35 years old in good health. Some clones in this sample may be carry-over from other donors' samples.

The chain joins TRBV18 to TRBJ2-1; 8 positions match TRBD2. The trim removed 3 bases at V and 5 bases at J, leaving 3 bases unmatched. The length of the CDR3 is 14 residues. Per germline, CDR1 KGHSH and CDR2 LQKENI. Written as DNA, the CDR3 is TGTGCCAGCTCACCCCGGGGGGGAGACAATGAGCAGTTCTTC. Its translation is CASSPRGGDNEQFF.

This rearrangement joins TRBV7-8 to TRBJ2-7, with 7 bases aligning to TRBD2. With 1 base clipped from V and 2 bases from J, the junction kept 8 bases outside the gene matches. CDR3 length: 16 residues. CDR1 SGHVS and CDR2 FQNEAQ come from the germline V gene. The CDR3 coding sequence is TGTGCCAGCAGCTTAGAAATGGGGACTATTCCCTACGAGCAGTACTTC. It codes for CASSLEMGTIPYEQYF.

The chain employs TRBV6-1 and TRBJ2-7; D perhaps matches TRBD1 (5 bases). The length of the CDR3 is 16 residues. Between the trimmed V and J ends, which lost 2 bases and 0 bases, there was a span of 14 bases. CDR1 and CDR2 from the germline V gene are MNHNS and SASEGT. The CDR3 reads CASSESDSYRSYEQYF. For the CDR3, the DNA is TGTGCCAGCAGTGAAAGTGACAGCTATCGCTCCTACGAGCAGTACTTC.

The V and J genes are TRBV29-1 and TRBJ2-1, with 9 bases aligning to TRBD2. In germline, CDR1 is SQVTM, CDR2 ANQGSEA. The trim removed 0 bases at V and 10 bases at J, leaving 10 bases unmatched. There are 15 residues in the CDR3. The CDR3 sequence: CSVEDRAGGQREQFF. In DNA form, the CDR3 reads TGCAGCGTTGAAGATAGGGCGGGAGGGCAACGAGAGCAGTTCTTC.

The sample holds a few counts of this clone. The chain links TRBV7-3 to TRBJ2-5, with no clear D. The length of the CDR3 is 13 residues. The V and J ends lost 4 bases and 0 bases respectively, with 6 bases between them. Looked up from germline, CDR1 is SGHTA and CDR2 is FQGTGA. The CDR3, as DNA: TGTGCCAGCAGCTCGGGCGACCAAGAGACCCAGTACTTC. It encodes CASSSGDQETQYF. Drawing the rest from reference TRBV7-3 and TRBJ2-5, the complete variable domain is GAGVSQTPSNKVTEKGKYVELRCDPISGHTALYWYRQSLGQGPEFLIYFQGTGAADDSGLPNDRFFAVRPEGSVSTLKIQRTERGDSAVYLCASSSGDQETQYFGPGTRLLVL.

The chain has TRBV7-3 and TRBJ2-3, with D perhaps TRBD2 (5 bases). The CDR3 spans 15 residues. V was pared by 0 bases and J by 8 bases, with 15 bases between. CDR1 and CDR2 from the germline V gene are SGHTA and FQGTGA. The CDR3 sequence: CASSLTSSESGTQYF. CDR3 sequence (DNA): TGTGCCAGCAGCTTAACTAGTAGCGAGTCGGGTACGCAGTATTTT.

The sample holds a few counts of this clone. The chain joins TRBV4-1 to TRBJ2-1; TRBD1 aligns across 10 bases. V shed 0 bases, J shed 9 bases, and the junction held 8 bases outside the gene matches. Looked up from germline, CDR1 is MGHRA and CDR2 is YSYEKL. The CDR3 contains 16 residues. This CDR3 is CASSQDHGQGDREQFF. CDR3 in DNA: TGCGCCAGCAGCCAAGATCACGGACAGGGGGATCGTGAGCAGTTCTTC.

V gene TRBV5-1 combines with J gene TRBJ1-1, with TRBD1 as a possible D gene (5 bases). In germline, CDR1 is SGHRS, CDR2 YFSETQ. V was pared by 3 bases and J by 2 bases, with 11 bases between. The CDR3 has 14 amino acids. The CDR3 region has the DNA TGCGCCAGCAGCTCCGACGGGGCTAACACTGAAGCTTTCTTT. Its protein is CASSSDGANTEAFF.

The V call is TRBV6-5, the J call TRBJ2-5, with D perhaps assigned TRBD1 or TRBD2 (5 bases each). V lost 2 bases to trimming and J lost 4 bases, with 14 bases between them. In germline, CDR1 is MNHEY, CDR2 SVGAGI. The CDR3 contains 15 residues. CDR3 DNA: TGTGCCAGCAGTTACGGGGGATCTGGAGGAGAGACCCAGTACTTC. Encoded protein: CASSYGGSGGETQYF.

V is TRBV6-1 and J is TRBJ2-2; no definite D call. Germline V gives CDR1 MNHNS, CDR2 SASEGT. The CDR3 length is 14 residues. Trimming left V 5 bases short and J 2 bases short, with 9 bases between. The CDR3 sequence is CASSRKDNTGELFF. Here the CDR3 DNA reads TGTGCCAGCAGTAGGAAGGATAACACCGGGGAGCTGTTTTTT.